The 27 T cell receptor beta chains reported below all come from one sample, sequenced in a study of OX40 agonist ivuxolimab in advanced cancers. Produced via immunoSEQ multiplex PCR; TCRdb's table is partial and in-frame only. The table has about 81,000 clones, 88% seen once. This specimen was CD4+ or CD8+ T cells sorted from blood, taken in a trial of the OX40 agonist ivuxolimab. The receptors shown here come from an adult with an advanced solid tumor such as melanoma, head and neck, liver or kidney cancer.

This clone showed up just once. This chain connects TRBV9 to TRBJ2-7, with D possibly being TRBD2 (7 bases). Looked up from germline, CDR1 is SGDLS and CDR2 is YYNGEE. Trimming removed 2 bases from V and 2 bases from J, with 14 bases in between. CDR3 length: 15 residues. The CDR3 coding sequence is TGTGCCAGCAGCGTTAGTGGGGGGGCCGCCTACGAGCAGTACTTC. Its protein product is CASSVSGGAAYEQYF.

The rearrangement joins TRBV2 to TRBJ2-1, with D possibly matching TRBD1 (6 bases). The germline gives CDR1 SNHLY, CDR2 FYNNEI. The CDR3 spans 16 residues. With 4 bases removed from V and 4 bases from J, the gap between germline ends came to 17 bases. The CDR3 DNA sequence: TGTGCCAGCAGTGGAAGGGACATCGGGGTTTACAATGAGCAGTTCTTC. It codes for CASSGRDIGVYNEQFF.

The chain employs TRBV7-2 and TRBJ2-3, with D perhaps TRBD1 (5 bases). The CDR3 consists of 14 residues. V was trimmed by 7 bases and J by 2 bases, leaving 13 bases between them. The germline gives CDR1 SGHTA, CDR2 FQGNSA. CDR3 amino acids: CASTRQGYTDTQYF. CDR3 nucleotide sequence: TGTGCCAGCACAAGGCAGGGTTACACAGATACGCAGTATTTT.

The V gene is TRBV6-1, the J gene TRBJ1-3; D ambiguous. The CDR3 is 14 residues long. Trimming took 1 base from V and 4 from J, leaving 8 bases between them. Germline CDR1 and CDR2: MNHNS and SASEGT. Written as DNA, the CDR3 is TGTGCCAGCAGTGAAGTGATGGCAGGAAACACCATATATTTT. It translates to CASSEVMAGNTIYF.

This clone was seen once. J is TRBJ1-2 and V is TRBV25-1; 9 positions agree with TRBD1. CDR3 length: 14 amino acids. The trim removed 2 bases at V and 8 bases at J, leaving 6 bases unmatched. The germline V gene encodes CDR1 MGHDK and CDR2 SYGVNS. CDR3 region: CASSEVGDREGYTF. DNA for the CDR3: TGTGCCAGCAGTGAAGTCGGGGACAGGGAAGGCTACACCTTC.

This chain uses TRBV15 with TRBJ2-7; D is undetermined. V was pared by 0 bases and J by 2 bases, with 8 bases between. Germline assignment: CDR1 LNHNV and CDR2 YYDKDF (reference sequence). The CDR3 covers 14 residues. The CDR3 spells CATSRDGLPYEQYF. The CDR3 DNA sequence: TGTGCCACCAGCAGAGATGGGCTCCCCTACGAGCAGTACTTC. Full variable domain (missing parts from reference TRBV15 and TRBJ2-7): DAMVIQNPRYQVTQFGKPVTLSCSQTLNHNVMYWYQQKSSQAPKLLFHYYDKDFNNEADTPDNFQSRRPNTSFCFLDIRSPGLGDTAMYLCATSRDGLPYEQYFGPGTRLTVT.

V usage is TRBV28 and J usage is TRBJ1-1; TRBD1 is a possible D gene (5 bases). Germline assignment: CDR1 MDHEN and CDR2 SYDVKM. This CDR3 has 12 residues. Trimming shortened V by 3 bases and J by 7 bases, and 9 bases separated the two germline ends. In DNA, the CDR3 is TGTGCCAGCAGTTTCGCAGGGAATGAAGCTTTCTTT. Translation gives CASSFAGNEAFF.

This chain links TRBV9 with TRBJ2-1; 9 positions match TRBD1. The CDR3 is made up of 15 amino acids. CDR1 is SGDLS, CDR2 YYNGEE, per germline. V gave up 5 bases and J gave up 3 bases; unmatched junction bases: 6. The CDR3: CASRGGGQGYNEQFF. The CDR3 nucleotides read TGTGCCAGCAGAGGAGGGGGACAGGGCTACAATGAGCAGTTCTTC. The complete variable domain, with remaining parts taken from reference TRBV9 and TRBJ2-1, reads DSGVTQTPKHLITATGQRVTLRCSPRSGDLSVYWYQQSLDQGLQFLIQYYNGEERAKGNILERFSAQQFPDLHSELNLSSLELGDSALYFCASRGGGQGYNEQFFGPGTRLTVL.

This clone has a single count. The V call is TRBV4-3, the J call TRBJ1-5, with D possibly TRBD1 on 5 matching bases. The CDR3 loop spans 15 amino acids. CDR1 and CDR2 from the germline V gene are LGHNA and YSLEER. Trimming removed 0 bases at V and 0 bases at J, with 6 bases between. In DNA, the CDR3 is TGCGCCAGCAGCCAAGAGGGGGGTAGCAATCAGCCCCAGCATTTT. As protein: CASSQEGGSNQPQHF.

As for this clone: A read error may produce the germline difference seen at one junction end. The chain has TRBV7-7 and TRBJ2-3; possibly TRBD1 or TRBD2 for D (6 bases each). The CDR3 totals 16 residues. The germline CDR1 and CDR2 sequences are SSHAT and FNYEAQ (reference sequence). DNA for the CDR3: TGTGCTAGCAGCAAAACGCTTGGGGGGCCGATGAGTACGCAGTATTTT. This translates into CASSKTLGGPMSTQYF.

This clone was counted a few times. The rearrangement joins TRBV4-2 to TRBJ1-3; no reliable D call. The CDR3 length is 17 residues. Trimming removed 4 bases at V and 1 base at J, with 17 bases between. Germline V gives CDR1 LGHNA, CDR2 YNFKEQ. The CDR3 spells CASSRRRLGFSGNTIYF. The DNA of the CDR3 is TGTGCCAGCAGCCGCCGGCGTTTAGGGTTTTCTGGAAACACCATATATTTT.

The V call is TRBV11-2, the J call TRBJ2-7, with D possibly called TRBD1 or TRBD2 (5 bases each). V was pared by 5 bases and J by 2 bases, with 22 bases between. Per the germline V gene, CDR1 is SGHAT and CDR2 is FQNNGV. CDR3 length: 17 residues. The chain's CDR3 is CASSQDLRDVGAYEQYF. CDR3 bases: TGTGCCAGCAGCCAAGATCTAAGGGATGTGGGGGCCTACGAGCAGTACTTC.

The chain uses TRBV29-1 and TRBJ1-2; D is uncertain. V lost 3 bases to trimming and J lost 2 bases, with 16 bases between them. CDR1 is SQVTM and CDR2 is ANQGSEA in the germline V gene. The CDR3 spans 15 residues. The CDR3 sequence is CSVEGVDGPNYGYTF. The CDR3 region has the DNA TGCAGCGTTGAGGGAGTGGATGGGCCAAACTATGGCTACACCTTC.

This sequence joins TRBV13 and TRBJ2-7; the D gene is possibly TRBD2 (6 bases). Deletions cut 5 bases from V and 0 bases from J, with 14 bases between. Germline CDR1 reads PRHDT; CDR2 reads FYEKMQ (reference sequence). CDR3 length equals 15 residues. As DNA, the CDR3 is TGTGCCAGCAGCCATTCCGGGACTGCCTCCTACGAGCAGTACTTC. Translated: CASSHSGTASYEQYF. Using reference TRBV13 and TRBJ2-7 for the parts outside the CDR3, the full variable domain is AAGVIQSPRHLIKEKRETATLKCYPIPRHDTVYWYQQGPGQDPQFLISFYEKMQSDKGSIPDRFSAQQFSDYHSELNMSSLELGDSALYFCASSHSGTASYEQYFGPGTRLTVT.

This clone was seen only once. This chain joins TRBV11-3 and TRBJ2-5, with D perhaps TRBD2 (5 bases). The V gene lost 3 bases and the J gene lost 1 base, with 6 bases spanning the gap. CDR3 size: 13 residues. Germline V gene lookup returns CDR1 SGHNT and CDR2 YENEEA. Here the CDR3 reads CASSFAGQETQYF. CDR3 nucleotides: TGTGCCAGCAGCTTTGCGGGCCAAGAGACCCAGTACTTC.

The CDR3 sequence: CASSPRGDTEAFF. CDR3 DNA sequence: TGTGCCAGTAGCCCCAGGGGCGACACTGAAGCTTTCTTT. This chain uses TRBV19 with TRBJ1-1; D perhaps matches TRBD1 (6 bases). The CDR3 extends over 13 amino acids. Germline V gene sequence: CDR1 LNHDA, CDR2 SQIVND (reference sequence). Trimming shortened V by 6 bases and J by 3 bases, and 11 bases separated the two germline ends.

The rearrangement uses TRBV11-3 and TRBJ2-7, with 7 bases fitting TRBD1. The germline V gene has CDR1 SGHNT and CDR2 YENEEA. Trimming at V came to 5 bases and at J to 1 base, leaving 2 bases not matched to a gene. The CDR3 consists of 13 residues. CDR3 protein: CASSRGQSYEQYF. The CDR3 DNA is TGTGCCAGCAGCCGGGGACAGTCCTACGAGCAGTACTTC.

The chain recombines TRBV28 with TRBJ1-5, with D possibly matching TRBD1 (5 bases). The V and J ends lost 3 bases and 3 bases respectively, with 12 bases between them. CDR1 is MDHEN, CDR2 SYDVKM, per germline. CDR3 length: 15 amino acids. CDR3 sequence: CASSFQGFINQPQHF. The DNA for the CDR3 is TGTGCCAGCAGTTTCCAGGGATTCATCAATCAGCCCCAGCATTTT.

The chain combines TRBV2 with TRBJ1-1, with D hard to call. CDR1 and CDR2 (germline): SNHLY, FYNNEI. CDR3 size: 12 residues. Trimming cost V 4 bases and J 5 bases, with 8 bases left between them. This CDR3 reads CASSVRATEAFF. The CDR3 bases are TGTGCCAGCAGTGTAAGGGCTACTGAAGCTTTCTTT.

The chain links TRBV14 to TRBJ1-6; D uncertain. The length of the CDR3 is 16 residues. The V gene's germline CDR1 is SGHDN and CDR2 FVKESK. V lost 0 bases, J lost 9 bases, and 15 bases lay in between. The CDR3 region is CASSQDPRQPLSPLHF. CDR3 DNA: TGTGCCAGCAGCCAAGATCCGAGGCAGCCCCTTTCACCCCTCCACTTT.

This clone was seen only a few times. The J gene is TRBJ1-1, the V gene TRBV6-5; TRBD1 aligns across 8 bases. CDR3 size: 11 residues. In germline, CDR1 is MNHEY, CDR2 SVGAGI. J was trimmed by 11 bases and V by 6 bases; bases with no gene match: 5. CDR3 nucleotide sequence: TGTGCCAGCAGGAGACAGGGGAGGGCTTTCTTT. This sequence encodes CASRRQGRAFF.

CDR3 residues: CASTREQETQYF. The CDR3 DNA reads TGCGCCAGCACCCGGGAACAAGAGACCCAGTACTTC. The chain couples TRBV5-1 to TRBJ2-5; D perhaps matches TRBD2 (5 bases). CDR1 SGHRS and CDR2 YFSETQ come from the germline V gene. The CDR3 runs 12 residues. The V end lost 6 bases, the J end lost 2 bases, and 8 bases lay between the germline ends.

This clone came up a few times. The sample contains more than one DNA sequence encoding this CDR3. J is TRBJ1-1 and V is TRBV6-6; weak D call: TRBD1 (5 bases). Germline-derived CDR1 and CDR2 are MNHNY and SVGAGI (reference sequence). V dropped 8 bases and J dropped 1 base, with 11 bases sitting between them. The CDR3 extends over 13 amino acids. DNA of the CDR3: TGTGCCAGCCTGAGGGGAAGGAACACTGAAGCTTTCTTT. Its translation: CASLRGRNTEAFF.

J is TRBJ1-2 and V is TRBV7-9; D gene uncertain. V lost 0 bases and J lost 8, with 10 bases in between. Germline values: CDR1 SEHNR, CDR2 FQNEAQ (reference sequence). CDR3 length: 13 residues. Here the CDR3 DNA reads TGTGCCAGCAGCTTAGCTACACTGGGGGGCTACACCTTC. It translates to CASSLATLGGYTF.

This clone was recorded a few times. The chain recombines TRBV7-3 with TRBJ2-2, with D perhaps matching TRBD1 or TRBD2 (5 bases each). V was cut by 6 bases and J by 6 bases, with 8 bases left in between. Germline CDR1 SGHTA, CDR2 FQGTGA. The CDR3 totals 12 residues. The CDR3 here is CASSQGPGELFF. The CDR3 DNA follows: TGTGCCAGCAGTCAGGGACCCGGGGAGCTGTTTTTT.

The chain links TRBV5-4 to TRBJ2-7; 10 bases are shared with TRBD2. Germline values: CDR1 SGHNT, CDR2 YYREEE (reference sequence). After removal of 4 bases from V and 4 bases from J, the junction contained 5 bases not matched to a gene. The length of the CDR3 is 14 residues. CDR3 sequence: CASSLAGDLYEQYF. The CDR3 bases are TGTGCCAGCAGCCTAGCGGGGGACCTGTACGAGCAGTACTTC.

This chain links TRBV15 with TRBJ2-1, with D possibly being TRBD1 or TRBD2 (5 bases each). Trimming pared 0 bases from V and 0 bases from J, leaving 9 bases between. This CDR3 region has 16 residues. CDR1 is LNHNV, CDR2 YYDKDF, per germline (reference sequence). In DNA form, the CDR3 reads TGTGCCACCAGCAGAGAACCAGGGACCTCCTACAATGAGCAGTTCTTC. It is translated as CATSREPGTSYNEQFF.